This T cell receptor (beta chain) was captured by sequencing in a study of regulatory T cells in long-lasting Graves disease. Time point defined: newly diagnosed GD, antithyroid drugs for less than 3 months. There was RNA extracted from PBMCs, and the TCR library was made from it. This CDR3 contains 11 residues. V lost 2 bases and J 8 bases, leaving 6 bases between the germline ends. The germline V gene has CDR1 MNHEY and CDR2 SVGEGT. HTBI primers from iRepertoire and Arm-PCR of CDR3 regions yielded the TCR beta libraries. TCRdb called the multiplex PCR reads again in MiXCR, with one record for every CDR3 protein. This sample carries 360,000 or so distinct CDR3 sequences, around 15% of them seen once, and the ten largest clones take over 20%. The sample was also linked to a second study, of T cells in Graves' hyperthyroidism and ophthalmopathy. From that report: Patients aged 18 to 65 had newly diagnosed hyperthyroidism that had lasted under 2 months.

The receptor was derived from a young woman with Graves disease. Sequenced here: peripheral blood mononuclear cells (PBMCs), sampled at new diagnosis, from a patient treated with antithyroid drugs. The chain employs TRBV6-2 or TRBV6-3 and TRBJ1-2; no definite D call. The CDR3 region has the DNA TGTGCCAGCAGTTACCGAGACGGCTACACCTTC. Encoded protein: CASSYRDGYTF.